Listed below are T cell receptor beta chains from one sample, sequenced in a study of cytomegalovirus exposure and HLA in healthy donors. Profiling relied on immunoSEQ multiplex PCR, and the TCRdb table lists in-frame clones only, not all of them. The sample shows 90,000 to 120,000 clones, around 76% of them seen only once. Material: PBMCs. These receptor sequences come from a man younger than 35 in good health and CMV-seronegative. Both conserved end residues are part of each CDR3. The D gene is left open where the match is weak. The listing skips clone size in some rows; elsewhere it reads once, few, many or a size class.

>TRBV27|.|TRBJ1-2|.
TGTGCCAGCAGTCCCAGGGGCTACACCTTC
CASSPRGYTF
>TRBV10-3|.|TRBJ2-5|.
TGTGCCATCTCACAGCACCAAGAGACCCAGTACTTC
CAISQHQETQYF
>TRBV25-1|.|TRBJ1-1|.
TGTGCCAGCAGTGGAATGGGACACTCGAACACTGAAGCTTTCTTT
CASSGMGHSNTEAFF
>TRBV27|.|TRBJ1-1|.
TGTGCCAGCAGTTTGGGGCAGATGAACACTGAAGCTTTCTTT
CASSLGQMNTEAFF
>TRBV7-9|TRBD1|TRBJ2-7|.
TGTGCCAGCAGCGTGGCTGGGACAGGGTACTACGAGCAGTACTTC
CASSVAGTGYYEQYF
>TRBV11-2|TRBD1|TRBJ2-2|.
TGTGCCAGCAGATCTCCGGGACAGGGGACCGGGGAGCTGTTTTTT
CASRSPGQGTGELFF
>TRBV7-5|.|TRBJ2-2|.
TGTGTCAGAAGCTTACAGAACACCGGGGAGCTGTTTTTT
CVRSLQNTGELFF
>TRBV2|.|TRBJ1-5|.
TGTGCCAGCAGTGTGCGGACAGAATCGGGCCAGCCCCAGCATTTT
CASSVRTESGQPQHF
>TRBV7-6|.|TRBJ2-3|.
TGTGCCAGCAGCTTAGCCTCAGGGGCGAAGCGCACAGATACGCAGTATTTT
CASSLASGAKRTDTQYF
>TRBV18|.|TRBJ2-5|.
TGTGCCAGCCAGGCAGGGTCGGAGGAGACCCAGTACTTC
CASQAGSEETQYF
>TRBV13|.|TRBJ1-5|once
TGTGCCAGCAGCTTAGGAGGGCGCGGGTCGGGGCAGCCCCAGCATTTT
CASSLGGRGSGQPQHF
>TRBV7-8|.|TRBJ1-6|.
TGTGCCAGCAGCTTAGAACAGATTTATAATTCACCCCTCCACTTT
CASSLEQIYNSPLHF
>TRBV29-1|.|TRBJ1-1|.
TGCAGCGTGGAAACAGGGTCGGGCACTGAAGCTTTCTTT
CSVETGSGTEAFF
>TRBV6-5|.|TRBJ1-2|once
TGTGCCAGCAGTCCCCTCTCGACAAACTATGGCTACACCTTC
CASSPLSTNYGYTF
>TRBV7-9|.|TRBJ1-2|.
TGTGCCAGCAGCCCACAGATTAACTATGGCTACACCTTC
CASSPQINYGYTF
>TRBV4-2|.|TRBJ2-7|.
TGTGCCAGCAGCCAGGGACTCCCAGTAGTCTACGAGCAGTACTTC
CASSQGLPVVYEQYF
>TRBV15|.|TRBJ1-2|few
TGTGCCACCAGCAGAGATCGGCAGGGCGGCTACACCTTC
CATSRDRQGGYTF
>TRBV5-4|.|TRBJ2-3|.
TGTGCCAGCAGCTTCCTGGGCAGGGTAGGAGGCACAGATACGCAGTATTTT
CASSFLGRVGGTDTQYF